This record looks at one TCR beta chain sequence and its context. Its antigen is still unknown. The data originate from a study of EBV T-cell therapy then PD-1 blockade in nasopharyngeal carcinoma. The CDR3 runs to 15 residues. Germline V gives CDR1 SGHRS, CDR2 YFSETQ. Trimming removed 0 bases at V and 3 bases at J, with 13 bases between. Profiling relied on immunoSEQ multiplex PCR, and the TCRdb table lists in-frame clones only, not all of them. The table lists under 25,000 clones, approximately 84% of them singletons. Treatment reported: AdE1-LMPpoly-expanded autologous EBV-specific T-cell therapy followed by anti-PD-1 nivolumab.

The receptor's source is a man in his forties with nasopharyngeal carcinoma. Specimen: CD8+ T cells from blood, collected at day 33 from a patient whose treatment included autologous EBV-specific T cells and nivolumab. The V gene is TRBV5-1, the J gene TRBJ2-7, with no clear D. This chain's CDR3 is CASSLEGPIIYEQYF. DNA of the CDR3: TGCGCCAGCAGCTTGGAAGGGCCGATTATCTACGAGCAGTACTTC.